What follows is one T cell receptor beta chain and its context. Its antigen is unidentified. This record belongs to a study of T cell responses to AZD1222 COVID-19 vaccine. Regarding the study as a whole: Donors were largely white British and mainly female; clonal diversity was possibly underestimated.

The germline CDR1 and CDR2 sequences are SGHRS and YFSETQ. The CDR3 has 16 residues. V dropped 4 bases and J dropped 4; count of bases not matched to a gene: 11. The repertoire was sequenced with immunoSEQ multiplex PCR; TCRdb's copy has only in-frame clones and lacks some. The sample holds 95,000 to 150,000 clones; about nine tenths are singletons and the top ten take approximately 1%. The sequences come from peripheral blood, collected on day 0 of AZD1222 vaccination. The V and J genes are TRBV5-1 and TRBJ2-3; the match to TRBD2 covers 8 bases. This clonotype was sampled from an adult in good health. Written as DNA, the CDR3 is TGCGCCAGCAGCGCCGGGTCCGGGAGGGCTCCAGATACGCAGTATTTT. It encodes CASSAGSGRAPDTQYF.